These 26 T cell receptor beta chains came from one sample sequenced in a study of T cells in Graves' hyperthyroidism and ophthalmopathy. Amplified regions were TCR beta CDR3 sequences from RNA transcripts. TCR CDR3 regions were first amplified by RT-PCR with HTBI primers. One entry per CDR3 protein results from TCRdb running MiXCR on the multiplex PCR reads. Among 300,000 to 450,000 distinct CDR3 sequences listed, more than 14% were seen once. The material sequenced was blood. These TCRs come from a woman in her twenties or thirties with Graves' ophthalmopathy.

This clonotype was found many times. The chain combines TRBV30 with TRBJ1-1; D unclear. Trimming removed 5 bases from V and 5 bases from J, with 15 bases in between. Germline lookup yields CDR1 GTSNPN and CDR2 SVGIG (reference sequence). The CDR3 contains 13 residues. CDR3 bases: TGTGCCTGGGACCCCCATTGGACGACTGAAGCTTTCTTT. It yields the protein CAWDPHWTTEAFF.

The J gene is TRBJ1-1, the V gene TRBV20-1; D unresolved. Trimming stripped 5 bases from V and 7 bases from J, with 2 bases between. Per germline, CDR1 DFQATT and CDR2 SNEGSKA (reference sequence). The CDR3 length is 8 residues. For the CDR3, the DNA is TGCAGTGCTGGTGAAGCTTTCTTT. Its translation: CSAGEAFF.

In its sample, this clonotype was seen many times. The chain carries TRBV11-3 and TRBJ1-3; D remains ambiguous. CDR1 and CDR2 (germline): SGHNT, YENEEA. The V and J ends lost 4 bases and 0 bases respectively, with 13 bases between them. The CDR3 is 16 residues long. In DNA form, the CDR3 reads TGTGCCAGCAGCTCACCTGAGCGGAGCTCTGGAAACACCATATATTTT. The encoded protein is CASSSPERSSGNTIYF.

Concerning this clonotype: Just one base apart from a much larger clone, this may be a read error. This chain joins TRBV7-2 and TRBJ2-3; maybe TRBD2 (5 bases). Germline V gene lookup returns CDR1 SGHTA and CDR2 FQGNSA. Deletions cut 3 bases from V and 3 bases from J, with 10 bases between. This CDR3 contains 14 residues. CDR3 sequence reads: CASSFVRGTDTQYF. Here the CDR3 DNA reads TGTGCCAGCAGCTTTGTCCGGGGTACAGATACGCAGTATTTT.

In its sample, this clonotype was seen many times. The chain couples TRBV20-1 to TRBJ1-5; D unresolved. Trimming pared 0 bases from V and 0 bases from J, leaving 6 bases between. Germline assignment: CDR1 DFQATT and CDR2 SNEGSKA (reference sequence). The CDR3 is 14 residues long. The CDR3 DNA is TGCAGTGCTAGAGAAGGATATAGCAATCAGCCCCAGCATTTT. Amino acid sequence: CSAREGYSNQPQHF.

This clonotype occurred many times. The chain links TRBV11-2 to TRBJ2-3; 8 bases align to TRBD2. The CDR3 has 15 amino acids. Trimming at V came to 3 bases and at J to 2 bases, leaving 4 bases not matched to a gene. Germline V lookup: CDR1 SGHAT, CDR2 FQNNGV. The CDR3 sequence: CASSFAGGHTDTQYF. DNA of the CDR3: TGTGCCAGCAGCTTTGCGGGGGGACACACAGATACGCAGTATTTT.

This clonotype was detected only a few times. The CDR3 sequence is CASRAGLLTGYTF. CDR3 nucleotide sequence: TGTGCCAGCAGGGCGGGACTTCTCACCGGCTACACCTTC. The chain joins TRBV6-2 or TRBV6-3 to TRBJ1-2, with D possibly TRBD1 on 5 matching bases. Trimming shortened V by 6 bases and J by 8 bases, and 16 bases separated the two germline ends. Germline V gene data show CDR1 as MNHEY and CDR2 as SVGEGT. The CDR3 runs 13 residues.

This rearrangement joins TRBV6-2 or TRBV6-3 to TRBJ2-3; either TRBD1 or TRBD2 may supply D (5 bases each). The CDR3 loop spans 17 amino acids. Germline V CDR1 and CDR2: MNHEY, SVGEGT. V lost 2 bases and J lost 10, with 25 bases in between. CDR3 nucleotide sequence: TGTGCCAGCAGTTACCTTAGGGTCCCTCCGAGAGGGGCTCCGCAGTATTTT. This translates into CASSYLRVPPRGAPQYF.

This clonotype showed up many times. The chain uses TRBV13 and TRBJ1-1; D perhaps matches TRBD1 (5 bases). The CDR3 loop spans 13 amino acids. The V and J ends lost 4 bases and 3 bases respectively, with 9 bases between them. Germline V lookup: CDR1 PRHDT, CDR2 FYEKMQ (reference sequence). The CDR3 coding sequence is TGTGCCAGCAGCTCGGGACGGCACACTGAAGCTTTCTTT. This codes for CASSSGRHTEAFF.

At least ten counts were recorded for this clonotype. The chain combines TRBV7-8 with TRBJ2-6; possible D gene TRBD1, 6 bases. The CDR3 covers 17 residues. Germline loops: CDR1 SGHVS, CDR2 FQNEAQ. Trimming removed 5 bases at V and 4 bases at J, with 18 bases between. CDR3 nucleotide sequence: TGTGCCAGCAGCCAGGAAAACAGGGCGCGGGGGGCCAACGTCCTGACTTTC. It codes for CASSQENRARGANVLTF.

In this sample, this clonotype turned up many times. This chain connects TRBV12-3 or TRBV12-4 to TRBJ2-7; possibly TRBD1 or TRBD2 for D (6 bases each). V was clipped by 5 bases and J by 3 bases, with 14 bases between them. The CDR3 has 14 amino acids. The CDR3 nucleotides are TGTGCCAGCAGTAAACAGGGAGGACTCTACGAGCAGTACTTC. Translating gives CASSKQGGLYEQYF.

This clonotype was detected ten times or more. The chain recombines TRBV9 with TRBJ1-6, with D hard to call. Trimming left V 3 bases short and J 7 bases short, with 8 bases between. Germline V lookup: CDR1 SGDLS, CDR2 YYNGEE. The CDR3 has 13 residues. In DNA form, the CDR3 reads TGTGCCAGCAGCGAGGAACAAAATTCACCCCTCCACTTT. It is translated as CASSEEQNSPLHF.

At least ten counts were recorded for this clonotype. The V call is TRBV19, the J call TRBJ2-7; no definite D call. Germline lookup yields CDR1 LNHDA and CDR2 SQIVND (reference sequence). The CDR3 consists of 15 residues. The V gene lost 4 bases and the J gene lost 0 bases, with 13 bases spanning the gap. The CDR3 region has the DNA TGTGCCAGTAGTAGCCGTCGAAATAACTCCTACGAGCAGTACTTC. Translated, it gives CASSSRRNNSYEQYF.

The J gene is TRBJ1-2, the V gene TRBV4-2, with D possibly matching TRBD1 (6 bases). Trimming took off 5 bases at V and 2 bases at J, with 15 bases between the two ends. Germline V gives CDR1 LGHNA, CDR2 YNFKEQ. CDR3 length: 15 residues. CDR3 nucleotides: TGTGCCAGCAGCGATCGGGACACCAAGAACTATGGCTACACCTTC. Protein product: CASSDRDTKNYGYTF.

This clonotype was seen a few times. This chain links TRBV19 with TRBJ2-4; D unresolved. Germline V CDR1 and CDR2: LNHDA, SQIVND (reference sequence). The V end was cut by 7 bases, the J end by 0 bases, with 7 bases between. The CDR3 spans 13 residues. Written as DNA, the CDR3 is TGTGCCAGTAATTCCTTAGCCAAAAACATTCAGTACTTC. Translation gives CASNSLAKNIQYF. The whole variable domain, remainder taken from reference TRBV19 and TRBJ2-4, is DGGITQSPKYLFRKEGQNVTLSCEQNLNHDAMYWYRQDPGQGLRLIYYSQIVNDFQKGDIAEGYSVSREKKESFPLTVTSAQKNPTAFYLCASNSLAKNIQYFGAGTRLSVL.

This clonotype was picked up many times. The chain couples TRBV12-3 or TRBV12-4 to TRBJ2-5; 13 positions match TRBD2. The V segment lost 6 bases and the J segment 5 bases; nucleotides outside the gene matches: 15. The CDR3 is 18 amino acids. CDR3 DNA sequence: TGTGCCAGCAGCCACCAGCCGGGACTAGCGGGGATTCTGGAGACCCAGTACTTC. This gives the protein CASSHQPGLAGILETQYF.

This clonotype was found many times. The chain is built from TRBV2 and TRBJ2-2, with TRBD2 identical over 8 bases. After removal of 6 bases from V and 2 bases from J, the junction contained 11 bases not matched to a gene. This CDR3 has 17 amino acids. Germline lookup yields CDR1 SNHLY and CDR2 FYNNEI. The CDR3 region has the DNA TGTGCCAGCAGCGCGTCTGTCGGGACTAGAAACACCGGGGAGCTGTTTTTT. It specifies CASSASVGTRNTGELFF.

A few counts support this clonotype. The gene calls are TRBV5-6 and TRBJ2-2; TRBD1 agrees at 9 bases. V dropped 3 bases and J dropped 2; count of bases not matched to a gene: 11. Germline V lookup: CDR1 SGHDT, CDR2 YYEEEE. CDR3 length: 18 amino acids. CDR3 sequence reads: CASSSAAGTGFNTGELFF. The DNA of the CDR3 is TGTGCCAGCAGCTCCGCGGCCGGGACAGGGTTTAACACCGGGGAGCTGTTTTTT.

At least ten counts were recorded for this clonotype. This sequence joins TRBV28 and TRBJ1-1; TRBD1 might be the D (6 bases). Germline values: CDR1 MDHEN, CDR2 SYDVKM. V was pared by 5 bases and J by 1 base, with 23 bases between. The CDR3 is 18 amino acids. In nucleotides, the CDR3 is TGTGCCAGCAGTCTCCACGCGGGGGAGGACAGATCGAACACTGAAGCTTTCTTT. This sequence encodes CASSLHAGEDRSNTEAFF.

This clonotype was seen at least ten times. The junction departs from germline at one end; a sequencing error may be responsible. The CDR3 reads CASSLADSGTDTQYF. As DNA, the CDR3 is TGTGCTAGCAGCTTAGCTGACAGTGGCACAGATACGCAGTATTTT. The chain couples TRBV7-7 to TRBJ2-3; tentatively, D is TRBD1 (5 bases). The CDR3 is 15 residues long. Germline V gives CDR1 SSHAT, CDR2 FNYEAQ (reference sequence).

In its sample, this clonotype was seen many times. CDR3 DNA: TGTGCCAGCAAGACAGGGGCAACGGTCCACGAGCAGTACTTC. Its translation: CASKTGATVHEQYF. The chain uses TRBV12-3 or TRBV12-4 and TRBJ2-7, with 8 bases matching TRBD1. With 7 bases clipped from V and 5 bases from J, the junction kept 10 bases outside the gene matches. CDR3 length equals 14 residues.

V and J are TRBV24-1 and TRBJ2-1, with 9 bases matching TRBD1. CDR3 length: 13 amino acids. From germline, CDR1 is KGHDR and CDR2 SFDVKD. Germline trimming cut 9 bases from V and 11 bases from J; bases unmatched to any gene: 10. CDR3 nucleotides: TGTGCCACCGAACAGGGGGCAGGTCTTAAGCAGTTCTTC. Its protein product is CATEQGAGLKQFF.

This clonotype was counted ten times or more. The chain carries TRBV28 and TRBJ2-5; no clear D. Looked up from germline, CDR1 is MDHEN and CDR2 is SYDVKM. This CDR3 region has 14 residues. The V end lost 6 bases, the J end lost 4 bases, and 15 bases lay between the germline ends. The DNA for the CDR3 is TGTGCCAGCAGCCCAGTTGCCCTGGGAGAGACCCAGTACTTC. Protein sequence: CASSPVALGETQYF.

As concerns this clonotype: Relative to the germline gene, one junction end is altered; a read error may explain this. The rearrangement links TRBV7-2 to TRBJ2-1; 7 bases are shared with TRBD2. This CDR3 is 13 amino acids long. Per germline, CDR1 SGHTA and CDR2 FQGNSA. CDR3 protein: CASSLAGGVEQFF. DNA for the CDR3: TGTGCCAGCAGTTTAGCGGGCGGGGTTGAGCAGTTCTTC.

This clonotype has just a few counts. This sequence joins TRBV11-3 and TRBJ2-5; possible D gene TRBD1, 6 bases. The CDR3 extends over 14 amino acids. Trimming took 5 bases from V and 3 from J, leaving 13 bases between them. Looked up from germline, CDR1 is SGHNT and CDR2 is YENEEA. The CDR3 reads CASSRRGQKETQYF. Written as DNA, the CDR3 is TGTGCCAGCAGCCGACGGGGACAAAAAGAGACCCAGTACTTC.

This clonotype was seen ten or more times. V usage is TRBV20-1 and J usage is TRBJ2-6; D unresolved. The CDR3 sequence is 13 residues long. With 6 bases removed from V and 1 base from J, the gap between germline ends came to 7 bases. In germline, CDR1 is DFQATT, CDR2 SNEGSKA (reference sequence). CDR3 DNA sequence: TGCAGTGCCAGCCTATCTGGGGCCAACGTCCTGACTTTC. Translated: CSASLSGANVLTF.